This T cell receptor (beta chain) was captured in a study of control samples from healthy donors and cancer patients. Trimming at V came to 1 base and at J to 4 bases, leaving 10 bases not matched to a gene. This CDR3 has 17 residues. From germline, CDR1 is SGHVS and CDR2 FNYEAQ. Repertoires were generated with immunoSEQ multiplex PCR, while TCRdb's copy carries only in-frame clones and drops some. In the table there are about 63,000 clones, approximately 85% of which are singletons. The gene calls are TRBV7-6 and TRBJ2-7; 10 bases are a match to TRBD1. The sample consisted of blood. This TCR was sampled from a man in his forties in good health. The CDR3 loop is CASSLGLVGQGEYEQYF. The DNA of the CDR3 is TGTGCCAGCAGCTTAGGGCTAGTCGGACAGGGGGAGTACGAGCAGTACTTC.